What follows is one T cell receptor (beta chain) and its context. Germline V lookup: CDR1 MNHEY, CDR2 SVGAGI. V shed 5 bases and J shed 6 bases, with 14 bases lying between them. This CDR3 comprises 13 residues. Per sorted-subset replicate PCR, input was around 220 ng DNA, representing tens of thousands of T cell genomes. How the authors handled the data: Because ImmunoSEQ provided only junction sequences with no quality scores, the filtering differed. Sequencing used immunoSEQ multiplex PCR; TCRdb keeps in-frame clones, though not all of them. V and J calls and clone size follow that table, whereas D and trimming were derived from the DNA. The repertoire holds roughly 2.5 million clones, with approximately 92% as singletons. The record originates from a study of shared clonotypes between healthy human individuals. Whole-study context: Donors, aged 18 to 49, were a couple of women and a few men.

The clonotype originates from a man younger than 35 in good health. Input material: naive CD4+ T cells sorted from blood. Subset given: CD45RA+ positively selected. The V call is TRBV6-5, the J call TRBJ2-7; the D gene is possibly TRBD1 (6 bases). CDR3 nucleotides: TGTGCCAGCAGTAGATCCAGGGGACGCGAGCAGTACTTC. Amino acids: CASSRSRGREQYF.